Each of the 27 T cell receptor beta chains below was sequenced from the same sample in a study of blood T cell repertoires in COVID-19. Sequencing was performed with immunoSEQ multiplex PCR; in TCRdb, only in-frame clones are kept and a portion is missing. The table shows around 100,000 clones, with almost 80% occurring only once. Sequences were obtained from peripheral blood. The receptors come from a woman aged 70-85 years with acute or convalescent COVID-19.

V and J are TRBV9 and TRBJ2-2; 8 bases are a match to TRBD1. The CDR3 is 15 residues long. Germline values: CDR1 SGDLS, CDR2 YYNGEE. V dropped 5 bases and J dropped 4; count of bases not matched to a gene: 7. CDR3 protein: CASRAGTGGTGELFF. The CDR3 region has the DNA TGTGCCAGCAGAGCCGGGACAGGAGGCACCGGGGAGCTGTTTTTT.

The chain uses TRBV6-4 and TRBJ2-2, with D unclear. The CDR3 is made up of 13 amino acids. The germline V and J ends were trimmed by 0 bases and 11 bases, with 10 bases remaining between them. Germline V gene lookup returns CDR1 MRHNA and CDR2 SNTAGT. CDR3 sequence: CASSDSGMSELFF. The CDR3 DNA follows: TGTGCCAGCAGTGACTCTGGCATGTCTGAGCTGTTTTTT.

The chain recombines TRBV10-3 with TRBJ2-2; D is ambiguous. Trimming shortened V by 8 bases and J by 7 bases, and 17 bases separated the two germline ends. Per the germline V gene, CDR1 is ENHRY and CDR2 is SYGVKD. The CDR3 runs to 14 residues. CDR3 sequence: CAIANLVQVGELFF. The DNA for the CDR3 is TGTGCCATCGCTAACCTCGTGCAGGTCGGGGAGCTGTTTTTT.

In its sample, this clone was seen once. The J gene is TRBJ2-1, the V gene TRBV19; tentatively, D is TRBD1 (7 bases). From germline, CDR1 is LNHDA and CDR2 SQIVND (reference sequence). This CDR3 spans 16 amino acids. Trimming took off 7 bases at V and 3 bases at J, with 19 bases between the two ends. CDR3 coding DNA: TGTGCCAGTATGAAAGGGGGGACAGCGAACTACAATGAGCAGTTCTTC. It specifies CASMKGGTANYNEQFF.

This chain links TRBV7-9 with TRBJ1-2, with D maybe TRBD1 (6 bases). The CDR3 is made up of 13 amino acids. The ends were cut back, 1 base at V and 4 bases at J, with 7 bases in the middle. Looked up from germline, CDR1 is SEHNR and CDR2 is FQNEAQ (reference sequence). The CDR3 reads CASSLGTVYGYTF. The DNA of the CDR3 is TGTGCCAGCAGCTTAGGGACAGTCTATGGCTACACCTTC.

This CDR3 reads CSAIEQVGNTIYF. CDR3 bases: TGCAGTGCTATTGAACAGGTTGGAAACACCATATATTTT. V usage is TRBV20-1 and J usage is TRBJ1-3; the D gene is possibly TRBD1 (5 bases). CDR3 length equals 13 residues. In germline, CDR1 is DFQATT, CDR2 SNEGSKA (reference sequence). Trimming cost V 4 bases and J 3 bases, with 10 bases left between them.

The chain recombines TRBV2 with TRBJ2-2; 11 bases fit TRBD1. The CDR3 runs 15 residues. CDR1 is SNHLY and CDR2 is FYNNEI in the germline V gene. V gave up 8 bases and J gave up 3 bases; unmatched junction bases: 5. CDR3: CASRRDRGDTGELFF. As DNA, the CDR3 is TGTGCCAGCCGAAGGGACAGGGGGGACACCGGGGAGCTGTTTTTT.

This chain connects TRBV4-2 to TRBJ2-3, with 9 bases matching TRBD2. The CDR3 runs to 15 residues. Trimming at V came to 1 base and at J to 2 bases, leaving 1 base not matched to a gene. Germline CDR1 is LGHNA and CDR2 is YNFKEQ. The CDR3 is CASSQGTSDTDTQYF. CDR3 DNA: TGTGCCAGCAGCCAAGGGACTAGCGACACAGATACGCAGTATTTT.

The chain is built from TRBV29-1 and TRBJ1-4; 7 nucleotides agree with TRBD1. Germline CDR1 and CDR2: SQVTM and ANQGSEA. The CDR3 contains 13 residues. The J segment lost 5 bases and the V segment lost 4 bases, leaving 4 bases of the junction unmatched. The chain's CDR3 is CSVGGQYNEKLFF. As DNA, the CDR3 is TGCAGCGTTGGGGGACAGTACAATGAAAAACTGTTTTTT.

The chain employs TRBV7-7 and TRBJ1-4; TRBD1 aligns across 8 bases. V gave up 5 bases and J gave up 11 bases; unmatched junction bases: 4. The CDR3 covers 12 residues. The germline CDR1 and CDR2 sequences are SSHAT and FNYEAQ (reference sequence). The CDR3 sequence: CASSPTGDKLFF. The CDR3 DNA sequence: TGTGCCAGCAGCCCGACAGGGGACAAACTGTTTTTT.

This clone was recorded once. The V call is TRBV5-6, the J call TRBJ2-5, with 7 bases lining up with TRBD2. V shed 0 bases and J 5 bases; nucleotides not matched to a gene: 13. The CDR3 runs to 17 residues. CDR1 SGHDT and CDR2 YYEEEE come from the germline V gene. The CDR3 coding sequence is TGTGCCAGCAGCTTGGCCAACCTGGGCAACGGGGGGGAGACCCAGTACTTC. The encoded protein is CASSLANLGNGGETQYF.

This chain links TRBV5-4 with TRBJ2-7; TRBD1 matches 12 bases. This CDR3 contains 15 residues. Germline V gene sequence: CDR1 SGHNT, CDR2 YYREEE (reference sequence). The ends lost 3 bases at V and 4 bases at J; junction bases unmatched: 5. The CDR3 region has the DNA TGTGCCAGCAGCTCCGGGACAGGGGGCTTTTACGAGCAGTACTTC. It yields the protein CASSSGTGGFYEQYF.

This sequence joins TRBV5-1 and TRBJ1-1; the D gene is possibly TRBD1 (6 bases). The CDR3 sequence is 16 residues long. V was pared by 3 bases and J by 4 bases, with 19 bases between. Germline assignment: CDR1 SGHRS and CDR2 YFSETQ. In nucleotides, the CDR3 is TGCGCCAGCAGCTCATCTGGGGGGGCTGCTGTCACTGAAGCTTTCTTT. Residues: CASSSSGGAAVTEAFF.

This clone appeared a few times. V is TRBV30 and J is TRBJ1-2; 7 bases match TRBD1. V was clipped by 0 bases and J by 7 bases; unmatched bases: 11. The CDR3 is 15 amino acids. Germline V CDR1 and CDR2: GTSNPN, SVGIG (reference sequence). The CDR3, as DNA: TGTGCCTGGAGTGTACCCAGCAGGGGGAGGTTTGGCTACACCTTC. Its protein is CAWSVPSRGRFGYTF.

V and J are TRBV10-3 and TRBJ2-1; D is unclear. The germline CDR1 and CDR2 sequences are ENHRY and SYGVKD. V shed 1 base and J shed 10 bases, with 8 bases lying between them. The CDR3 runs 12 residues. CDR3 DNA sequence: TGTGCCATCAGTGAGTTGGCACCGGAGCAGTTCTTC. Residues: CAISELAPEQFF.

The chain combines TRBV19 with TRBJ2-3; TRBD1 matches 10 bases. J lost 1 base, V lost 5 bases, and 6 bases had no gene match. The length of the CDR3 is 16 residues. Germline CDR1 and CDR2: LNHDA and SQIVND (reference sequence). CDR3 coding DNA: TGTGCCAGTAGTGCGGGACAGGGGCGACGCACAGATACGCAGTATTTT. The encoded protein is CASSAGQGRRTDTQYF.

V and J are TRBV6-1 and TRBJ1-5, with D perhaps matching TRBD1 (5 bases). Trimming shortened V by 3 bases and J by 9 bases, and 15 bases separated the two germline ends. The CDR3 consists of 14 residues. Germline CDR1 is MNHNS and CDR2 is SASEGT. For the CDR3, the DNA is TGTGCCAGCAGTGATGGAACAGGTCGTTTGCCCCAGCATTTT. It translates to CASSDGTGRLPQHF.

This clone was counted between two and nine times. The chain couples TRBV5-4 to TRBJ1-2; TRBD1 matches 9 bases. The CDR3 length is 16 residues. With 0 bases clipped from V and 7 bases from J, the junction kept 10 bases outside the gene matches. Germline assignment: CDR1 SGHNT and CDR2 YYREEE (reference sequence). The CDR3 bases are TGTGCCAGCAGCTTGGTTCAGTCGGACAGGGGAAGTGGCTACACCTTC. Residues: CASSLVQSDRGSGYTF. Filled out from reference TRBV5-4 and TRBJ1-2, the complete variable domain reads ETGVTQSPTHLIKTRGQQVTLRCSSQSGHNTVSWYQQALGQGPQFIFQYYREEENGRGNFPPRFSGLQFPNYSSELNVNALELDDSALYLCASSLVQSDRGSGYTFGSGTRLTVV.

This clone was seen a handful of times. The rearrangement joins TRBV27 to TRBJ1-3, with D possibly being TRBD1 (5 bases). Looked up from germline, CDR1 is MNHEY and CDR2 is SMNVEV (reference sequence). The CDR3 contains 14 residues. Trimming removed 3 bases at V and 5 bases at J, with 11 bases between. The CDR3 sequence is CASSFDGGRNTIYF. CDR3 nucleotide sequence: TGTGCCAGCAGTTTCGACGGGGGGAGAAACACCATATATTTT.

CDR3 sequence: CASSLSPGGTDTQYF. The CDR3 bases are TGTGCCAGCAGCTTATCCCCAGGGGGCACAGATACGCAGTATTTT. The chain joins TRBV7-6 to TRBJ2-3, with D perhaps matching TRBD1 (6 bases). There are 15 residues in the CDR3. CDR1 is SGHVS, CDR2 FNYEAQ, per germline. V dropped 2 bases and J dropped 1 base, with 10 bases sitting between them.

The chain is built from TRBV10-2 and TRBJ1-2; TRBD1 aligns across 9 bases. The junction had 5 bases not matched to a gene; V was cut back by 6 bases and J by 6 bases. This CDR3 is built from 13 residues. Germline CDR1 is WSHSY and CDR2 is SAAADI. The CDR3 here is CASSLGTGNGYTF. CDR3 bases: TGCGCCAGCAGCCTGGGGACAGGGAATGGCTACACCTTC.

CDR3 sequence reads: CASSPSPPGSYNSPLHF. In DNA, the CDR3 is TGTGCCAGCAGCCCATCCCCACCGGGGTCCTATAATTCACCCCTCCACTTT. The V call is TRBV9, the J call TRBJ1-6; D ambiguous. Looked up from germline, CDR1 is SGDLS and CDR2 is YYNGEE. CDR3 length: 17 residues. Trimming pared 4 bases from V and 1 base from J, leaving 15 bases between.

The gene calls are TRBV27 and TRBJ1-2; D is unclear. There are 11 residues in the CDR3. The ends were cut back, 4 bases at V and 5 bases at J, with 5 bases in the middle. Looked up from germline, CDR1 is MNHEY and CDR2 is SMNVEV (reference sequence). CDR3 nucleotides: TGTGCCAGCAGTTCCGGGTATGGCTACACCTTC. Translated: CASSSGYGYTF.

The rearrangement links TRBV4-1 to TRBJ2-6; D gene unclear. The V and J ends lost 1 base and 0 bases respectively, with 13 bases between them. Germline V gene lookup returns CDR1 MGHRA and CDR2 YSYEKL. The CDR3 consists of 18 residues. CDR3: CASSQGSYRVSGANVLTF. The CDR3 DNA is TGCGCCAGCAGCCAAGGATCGTATAGAGTCTCTGGGGCCAACGTCCTGACTTTC.

This clone has more than one count but fewer than ten. The chain links TRBV10-3 to TRBJ1-1, with 7 bases lining up with TRBD1. The CDR3 loop spans 14 amino acids. The germline V gene has CDR1 ENHRY and CDR2 SYGVKD. With 6 bases clipped from V and 5 bases from J, the junction kept 9 bases outside the gene matches. The CDR3 loop is CAIRDDREVTEAFF. Written as DNA, the CDR3 is TGTGCCATCAGGGATGACAGGGAAGTTACTGAAGCTTTCTTT.

The sample holds a few counts of this clone. The V and J genes are TRBV4-1 and TRBJ1-6; weak D call: TRBD1 (6 bases). CDR1 MGHRA and CDR2 YSYEKL come from the germline V gene. The V end was cut by 3 bases, the J end by 5 bases, with 14 bases between. The CDR3 is 16 residues long. The CDR3 loop is CASSHHSGDNNSPLHF. The CDR3 bases are TGCGCCAGCAGCCATCATTCCGGGGACAATAATTCACCCCTCCACTTT.

The chain couples TRBV28 to TRBJ1-2; the D gene is possibly TRBD1 (5 bases). The CDR3 has 14 residues. Germline CDR1 and CDR2: MDHEN and SYDVKM. V lost 6 bases to trimming and J lost 6 bases, with 17 bases between them. This CDR3 is CASSTTWGRDGYTF. DNA for the CDR3: TGTGCCAGCAGCACAACCTGGGGGAGGGATGGCTACACCTTC.